This T cell receptor (beta chain) appears in the sequencing data of a study of early T cells in non-severe SARS-CoV-2 infection. Study details: The input, bulk RNA from unsorted whole blood, was sequenced, and chains were unpaired. The study's findings and limits: VDJdb matching, biased toward anti-spike CD8 responses, missed private and CD4 specificities.

Unique molecular identifiers tagged individual cDNA molecules. MiXCR was run by TCRdb on the 5' RACE reads, yielding one entry per CDR3 protein. The repertoire includes tens of thousands of distinct CDR3 sequences, approximately 5.9% of them detected once, and 3% to 3.5% sits in the top ten. This clonotype was recorded at least ten times. No antigen is known for it. Trimming stripped 5 bases from V and 10 bases from J, with 12 bases between. Germline V CDR1 and CDR2: LNHNV, YYDKDF (reference sequence). This CDR3 is built from 12 residues. The V and J genes are TRBV15 and TRBJ2-1, with D perhaps TRBD2 (5 bases). Sample: whole blood, taken at baseline. The TCR comes from an adult who was a healthcare worker with PCR-confirmed SARS-CoV-2 infection or an uninfected control (not recorded which). The CDR3 DNA is TGTGCCACCAGCCCAACGGGGTCGGAGCAGTTCTTC. Protein product: CATSPTGSEQFF.